The 27 T cell receptor beta chains in this list originate from one sample, sequenced in a study of blood T cell repertoires in COVID-19. TCRdb's copy holds only in-frame clones and misses some; the assay was immunoSEQ multiplex PCR. The sample consists of almost 400,000 clones, roughly nine tenths of them appearing once. Sample: PBMCs or T cells enriched from blood (not recorded which). All receptors come from a woman aged 25 to 39 who had recovered from COVID-19.

The rearrangement joins TRBV12-3 or TRBV12-4 to TRBJ1-6; D perhaps matches TRBD1 (5 bases). The CDR3 totals 13 residues. Trimming cost V 10 bases and J 5 bases, with 12 bases left between them. The CDR3 nucleotides are TGTGCCACCAGAGGGGAAAATAATTCACCCCTCCACTTT. Translated: CATRGENNSPLHF.

As to this clone: In the same sample, other DNA sequences code for this CDR3. The chain is built from TRBV6-5 and TRBJ1-1, with TRBD1 identical over 7 bases. The junction had 1 base not matched to a gene; V was cut back by 5 bases and J by 4 bases. Per the germline V gene, CDR1 is MNHEY and CDR2 is SVGAGI. The CDR3 loop spans 12 amino acids. CDR3 residues: CASSRTGTEAFF. DNA for the CDR3: TGTGCCAGCAGTCGGACAGGCACTGAAGCTTTCTTT.

The chain combines TRBV5-1 with TRBJ1-3; D is possibly TRBD1 (5 bases). In germline, CDR1 is SGHRS, CDR2 YFSETQ. The CDR3 extends over 15 amino acids. The V gene lost 0 bases and the J gene lost 3 bases, with 10 bases spanning the gap. CDR3 DNA: TGCGCCAGCAGCTTGGCTACAGGCTTTGGAAACACCATATATTTT. Encoded protein: CASSLATGFGNTIYF.

The chain combines TRBV21-1 with TRBJ1-1; the tabulated D call, TRBD1, remains unverified against the DNA. TRBV21-1 is a pseudogene. The CDR3 is 14 residues long. The CDR3 protein is CASSPGQGATEAFF. The CDR3 nucleotides read TGTGCCAGCTCGCCGGGACAGGGGGCCACTGAAGCTTTCTTT.

The chain joins TRBV13 to TRBJ1-5; no clear D gene. Trimming shortened V by 2 bases and J by 4 bases, and 6 bases separated the two germline ends. The CDR3 totals 13 residues. Looked up from germline, CDR1 is PRHDT and CDR2 is FYEKMQ (reference sequence). DNA for the CDR3: TGTGCCAGCAGCTTACGCGGAAATCAGCCCCAGCATTTT. It translates to CASSLRGNQPQHF.

The rearrangement links TRBV28 to TRBJ2-5; 11 bases match TRBD1. Germline lookup yields CDR1 MDHEN and CDR2 SYDVKM. This CDR3 region has 16 residues. The junction had 10 bases not matched to a gene; V was cut back by 5 bases and J by 5 bases. CDR3 sequence reads: CASSVTGTGGLETQYF. DNA for the CDR3: TGTGCCAGCAGTGTTACGGGGACAGGGGGTTTGGAGACCCAGTACTTC.

Only one count was recorded for this clone. The V and J genes are TRBV9 and TRBJ2-7; TRBD2 agrees at 7 bases. The CDR3 covers 14 residues. Germline trimming cut 4 bases from V and 2 bases from J; bases unmatched to any gene: 6. From germline, CDR1 is SGDLS and CDR2 YYNGEE. DNA of the CDR3: TGTGCCAGCAGCCCCAGTCTAGCGGCCTACGAGCAGTACTTC. Translating gives CASSPSLAAYEQYF.

The V and J genes are TRBV5-1 and TRBJ1-2, with 7 bases aligning to TRBD1. Germline CDR1 and CDR2: SGHRS and YFSETQ. The CDR3 has 16 residues. J was trimmed by 4 bases and V by 4 bases; bases with no gene match: 13. CDR3 sequence (DNA): TGCGCCAGCAGCCCCCCAAAACCGGGACAGCTCTATGGCTACACCTTC. It specifies CASSPPKPGQLYGYTF. Full variable domain (outside the CDR3, taken from reference TRBV5-1 and TRBJ1-2): KAGVTQTPRYLIKTRGQQVTLSCSPISGHRSVSWYQQTPGQGLQFLFEYFSETQRNKGNFPGRFSGRQFSNSRSEMNVSTLELGDSALYLCASSPPKPGQLYGYTFGSGTRLTVV.

V is TRBV14 and J is TRBJ1-2; 8 bases align to TRBD1. The CDR3 loop spans 15 amino acids. Trimming removed 2 bases from V and 9 bases from J; junction bases left unmatched: 11. Per the germline V gene, CDR1 is SGHDN and CDR2 is FVKESK. CDR3 bases: TGTGCCAGCAGCCAACGGACCGGGACAGGAAGGAGCTACACCTTC. Amino acid sequence: CASSQRTGTGRSYTF.

This chain connects TRBV25-1 to TRBJ2-7, with 11 bases aligning to TRBD2. Germline CDR1 is MGHDK and CDR2 is SYGVNS. This CDR3 comprises 14 residues. With 4 bases clipped from V and 2 bases from J, the junction kept 1 base outside the gene matches. CDR3 nucleotide sequence: TGTGCCAGCAGTGTAGCGGGAGGGACCTACGAGCAGTACTTC. Translated, it gives CASSVAGGTYEQYF.

This sequence joins TRBV4-1 and TRBJ1-1; D gene uncertain. CDR1 MGHRA and CDR2 YSYEKL come from the germline V gene. This CDR3 contains 14 residues. Between the trimmed V and J ends, which lost 4 bases and 0 bases, there was a span of 9 bases. The CDR3 DNA reads as TGCGCCAGCAGCCCTACGGGTTTGAACACTGAAGCTTTCTTT. Protein product: CASSPTGLNTEAFF.

CDR3 nucleotides: TGCGCCAGCAGCTTGGAAGGGGCACATCAGCCCCAGCATTTT. Its protein is CASSLEGAHQPQHF. The V and J genes are TRBV5-1 and TRBJ1-5; a weak D match, TRBD1 (5 bases). This CDR3 is 14 amino acids long. Trimming took 0 bases from V and 5 from J, leaving 9 bases between them. Germline V CDR1 and CDR2: SGHRS, YFSETQ.

The V call is TRBV7-3, the J call TRBJ2-7; TRBD2 aligns across 10 bases. V dropped 4 bases and J dropped 6; count of bases not matched to a gene: 6. Per germline, CDR1 SGHTA and CDR2 FQGTGA. This CDR3 has 14 residues. The DNA for the CDR3 is TGTGCCAGCAGCTCGAGCGGGGGGGCAAGCGAGCAGTACTTC. Protein product: CASSSSGGASEQYF. The variable domain in full, with the rest retrieved from reference TRBV7-3 and TRBJ2-7, is GAGVSQTPSNKVTEKGKYVELRCDPISGHTALYWYRQSLGQGPEFLIYFQGTGAADDSGLPNDRFFAVRPEGSVSTLKIQRTERGDSAVYLCASSSSGGASEQYFGPGTRLTVT.

The CDR3 DNA follows: TGTGCCAGCAGCTTAGCGACGGCAGGGGATGACATTCAGTACTTC. This translates into CASSLATAGDDIQYF. The chain combines TRBV7-2 with TRBJ2-4; D may be TRBD1 (6 bases). CDR1 and CDR2 (germline): SGHTA, FQGNSA. Trimming removed 0 bases from V and 8 bases from J, with 14 bases in between. CDR3 length equals 15 residues.

The chain carries TRBV30 and TRBJ1-4, with 8 nucleotides matching TRBD1. The V segment lost 2 bases and the J segment 8 bases; nucleotides outside the gene matches: 10. Germline CDR1 GTSNPN, CDR2 SVGIG (reference sequence). This CDR3 region has 15 residues. The CDR3 DNA sequence: TGTGCCTGGAGTCTTAGGACAGGGTGGTCGGAAAAACTGTTTTTT. This encodes CAWSLRTGWSEKLFF.

The chain links TRBV24-1 to TRBJ2-1; D is uncertain. Per the germline V gene, CDR1 is KGHDR and CDR2 is SFDVKD. This CDR3 has 11 amino acids. With 5 bases removed from V and 7 bases from J, the gap between germline ends came to 5 bases. CDR3 in amino acids: CATSVNNEQFF. CDR3 nucleotides: TGTGCCACCAGTGTTAATAATGAGCAGTTCTTC.

The chain joins TRBV25-1 to TRBJ1-2, with D perhaps matching TRBD1 (6 bases). This CDR3 contains 16 residues. V lost 2 bases and J lost 1, with 14 bases in between. Looked up from germline, CDR1 is MGHDK and CDR2 is SYGVNS. CDR3 in DNA: TGTGCCAGCAGTGAACCGGGACAAAGGGGTAACTATGGCTACACCTTC. Protein: CASSEPGQRGNYGYTF.

This chain joins TRBV6-5 and TRBJ1-5; a weak D match, TRBD1 (5 bases). CDR3 length: 11 residues. CDR1 is MNHEY, CDR2 SVGAGI, per germline. Trimming cost V 9 bases and J 8 bases, with 11 bases left between them. The CDR3 region is CARDNRKPQHF. The DNA for the CDR3 is TGTGCCAGGGACAATAGGAAGCCCCAGCATTTT.

This chain joins TRBV9 and TRBJ1-1, with 8 bases lining up with TRBD1. V trimming: 4 bases; J trimming: 4 bases; junction bases outside the gene matches: 3. The CDR3 sequence is 13 residues long. CDR1 and CDR2 from the germline V gene are SGDLS and YYNGEE. This chain's CDR3 is CASSRTGGTEAFF. Written as DNA, the CDR3 is TGTGCCAGCAGCCGAACAGGGGGCACTGAAGCTTTCTTT.

The chain is built from TRBV5-1 and TRBJ1-3; unclear D gene. From germline, CDR1 is SGHRS and CDR2 YFSETQ. Trimming took 5 bases from V and 0 from J, leaving 6 bases between them. The CDR3 loop spans 13 amino acids. The CDR3 DNA reads as TGCGCCAGCAGACCCGGCTCTGGAAACACCATATATTTT. It translates to CASRPGSGNTIYF.

The chain combines TRBV12-3 or TRBV12-4 with TRBJ1-1; D is ambiguous. V gave up 6 bases and J gave up 3 bases, with 5 bases separating them. The CDR3 consists of 11 residues. The CDR3 bases are TGTGCCAGCAGCCGAGACACTGAAGCTTTCTTT. Amino acids: CASSRDTEAFF.

V and J are TRBV5-6 and TRBJ1-1; 9 bases are shared with TRBD1. The J segment lost 5 bases and the V segment lost 4 bases, leaving 6 bases of the junction unmatched. The CDR3 consists of 14 residues. Germline V CDR1 and CDR2: SGHDT, YYEEEE. The CDR3 DNA reads as TGTGCCAGCAGCCGGGACAGGGAGTGGACTGAAGCTTTCTTT. Translation: CASSRDREWTEAFF.

The chain uses TRBV11-2 and TRBJ2-1, with TRBD2 matching 7 bases. The V and J ends lost 5 bases and 7 bases, in that order; junction bases with no gene match: 11. Per the germline V gene, CDR1 is SGHAT and CDR2 is FQNNGV. The length of the CDR3 is 15 residues. The CDR3, as DNA: TGTGCCAGCAGCCCATCCGGACTAGTAACAAATGAGCAGTTCTTC. Encoded protein: CASSPSGLVTNEQFF.

The chain joins TRBV28 to TRBJ2-5; D gene unclear. The CDR3 runs to 13 residues. Trimming took off 7 bases at V and 0 bases at J, with 9 bases between the two ends. Germline V gene sequence: CDR1 MDHEN, CDR2 SYDVKM. CDR3 DNA: TGTGCCAGCATACAGTCGTACCAAGAGACCCAGTACTTC. Its translation is CASIQSYQETQYF.

The gene calls are TRBV19 and TRBJ1-6; 8 bases are a match to TRBD1. The germline V gene encodes CDR1 LNHDA and CDR2 SQIVND (reference sequence). The CDR3 spans 16 residues. Unmatched junction bases numbered 12, after V lost 7 bases and J lost 7 bases. CDR3 coding DNA: TGTGCCAGTAATGAACGCTCCGGACAGGGAAATTCACCCCTCCACTTT. This translates into CASNERSGQGNSPLHF.

This clone showed up just a few times. This chain connects TRBV11-1 to TRBJ2-2; the match to TRBD1 covers 7 bases. V was clipped by 3 bases and J by 5 bases; unmatched bases: 9. Germline CDR1 reads SGHAT; CDR2 reads FQDESV (reference sequence). The CDR3 runs to 16 residues. The CDR3 sequence is CASSFDPGTATGELFF. The CDR3 DNA reads as TGTGCCAGCAGCTTCGACCCAGGGACAGCAACCGGGGAGCTGTTTTTT.

Here the CDR3 reads CASSRDRANEQFF. The CDR3 DNA reads as TGCGCCAGCAGCAGGGACAGGGCTAATGAGCAGTTCTTC. The rearrangement joins TRBV5-1 to TRBJ2-1; 9 bases fit TRBD1. The CDR3 spans 13 residues. Trimming took 4 bases from V and 7 from J; bases not matched to a gene: 3. CDR1 SGHRS and CDR2 YFSETQ come from the germline V gene. Using reference TRBV5-1 and TRBJ2-1 for the parts outside the CDR3, the full variable domain is KAGVTQTPRYLIKTRGQQVTLSCSPISGHRSVSWYQQTPGQGLQFLFEYFSETQRNKGNFPGRFSGRQFSNSRSEMNVSTLELGDSALYLCASSRDRANEQFFGPGTRLTVL.